The 27 T cell receptor beta chains below come from one sample, sequenced in a study of technical replicates of blood from several donors (dated by TCRdb to about 2017). The receptor library was made with the immunoSEQ multiplex PCR assay. Entries here come from immuneACCESS through TCRdb and include only in-frame sequences with V and J called. Some clones fail to appear in such tables; in the studies checked, an unresolved V gene covers under half of the shortfall, and the cause of the remainder is unknown. Recorded for this sample are more than 65,000 clones; less than 95% of them occurred a single time. The ten largest clones take up 0.25% of the sample. The sample comprised T cells isolated from PBMCs. These receptors originate from a human donor in good health.

V usage is TRBV6-5 and J usage is TRBJ1-2; the match to TRBD1 covers 8 bases. Germline loops: CDR1 MNHEY, CDR2 SVGAGI. V shed 4 bases and J 10 bases; nucleotides not matched to a gene: 8. The CDR3 contains 13 residues. In nucleotides, the CDR3 is TGTGCCAGCAGTTGGGACAGGAAAATGGACTACACCTTC. Protein: CASSWDRKMDYTF.

This chain uses TRBV4-2 with TRBJ2-3; 13 positions match TRBD2. The trim removed 4 bases at V and 5 bases at J, leaving 12 bases unmatched. Germline V gene lookup returns CDR1 LGHNA and CDR2 YNFKEQ. The CDR3 totals 18 residues. This CDR3 is CASSRSVTSGGAIDTQYF. CDR3 nucleotide sequence: TGTGCCAGCAGCCGAAGTGTCACTAGCGGGGGGGCAATAGATACGCAGTATTTT.

The genes are TRBV6-1 and TRBJ2-7; 10 bases map to TRBD2. Unmatched junction bases numbered 5, after V lost 6 bases and J lost 3 bases. From germline, CDR1 is MNHNS and CDR2 SASEGT. This CDR3 is 14 amino acids long. CDR3 bases: TGTGCCAGCAGGAGCGGGGGGGCGAACTACGAGCAGTACTTC. Translation: CASRSGGANYEQYF.

The chain combines TRBV19 with TRBJ2-5, with 11 bases matching TRBD2. The length of the CDR3 is 14 residues. V lost 5 bases and J lost 4; bases outside the gene matches: 3. Germline V gene sequence: CDR1 LNHDA, CDR2 SQIVND (reference sequence). CDR3 in amino acids: CASSATSGIETQYF. The CDR3 coding sequence is TGTGCCAGTAGTGCGACTAGCGGGATAGAGACCCAGTACTTC.

This clone was seen a single time. V and J are TRBV19 and TRBJ1-5; TRBD1 is a possible D gene (5 bases). Per the germline V gene, CDR1 is LNHDA and CDR2 is SQIVND (reference sequence). This CDR3 is 16 amino acids long. The germline V and J ends were trimmed by 3 bases and 6 bases, with 18 bases remaining between them. The CDR3 nucleotides read TGTGCCAGTAGTATTCAGGGTTGGGTCTCCGGTCAGCCCCAGCATTTT. Translated: CASSIQGWVSGQPQHF.

J is TRBJ2-1 and V is TRBV7-9, with 7 bases aligning to TRBD2. The CDR3 covers 11 residues. The V gene's germline CDR1 is SEHNR and CDR2 FQNEAQ (reference sequence). After removal of 8 bases from V and 13 bases from J, the junction contained 8 bases not matched to a gene. CDR3 sequence: CASSQRETQFF. As DNA, the CDR3 is TGTGCCAGCTCTCAGCGGGAAACTCAGTTCTTC.

J is TRBJ1-1 and V is TRBV10-2; D perhaps matches TRBD1 (5 bases). V dropped 6 bases and J dropped 1 base, with 9 bases sitting between them. There are 13 residues in the CDR3. Germline-derived CDR1 and CDR2 are WSHSY and SAAADI. The DNA of the CDR3 is TGCGCCAGCAGGGACACGCAGAACACTGAAGCTTTCTTT. It translates to CASRDTQNTEAFF.

V is TRBV7-9 and J is TRBJ2-7; TRBD1 aligns across 9 bases. The germline gives CDR1 SEHNR, CDR2 FQNEAQ (reference sequence). V lost 5 bases to trimming and J lost 0 bases; unmatched junction nucleotides: 5. The CDR3 runs to 15 residues. DNA of the CDR3: TGTGCCAGCAGCGTCACAGGGGGCCCCTCCTACGAGCAGTACTTC. It translates to CASSVTGGPSYEQYF.

The V gene is TRBV6-1, the J gene TRBJ2-2; possibly TRBD1 for D (6 bases). This CDR3 region has 15 residues. CDR1 and CDR2 from the germline V gene are MNHNS and SASEGT. V was trimmed by 6 bases and J by 2 bases, leaving 13 bases between them. The CDR3 nucleotides are TGTGCCAGCAGCGCTGGGACACCAAACACCGGGGAGCTGTTTTTT. This sequence encodes CASSAGTPNTGELFF.

The chain combines TRBV5-4 with TRBJ2-6, with D maybe TRBD1 (5 bases). Germline CDR1 is SGHNT and CDR2 is YYREEE (reference sequence). This CDR3 is built from 16 residues. V was clipped by 4 bases and J by 4 bases, with 15 bases between them. The CDR3 region is CASSPMGQLGANVLTF. CDR3 nucleotide sequence: TGTGCCAGCAGCCCCATGGGGCAGCTGGGGGCCAACGTCCTGACTTTC.

This chain links TRBV11-2 with TRBJ1-1; 7 bases align to TRBD1. Per the germline V gene, CDR1 is SGHAT and CDR2 is FQNNGV. This CDR3 is built from 14 residues. J gave up 5 bases and V 6 bases, and 9 bases lay outside the gene matches. CDR3 DNA: TGTGCCAGCAGGTCCCCAGGGGGTCGGACTGAAGCTTTCTTT. Translated, it gives CASRSPGGRTEAFF.

This rearrangement joins TRBV6-1 to TRBJ2-4; the match to TRBD2 covers 12 bases. Germline V lookup: CDR1 MNHNS, CDR2 SASEGT. This CDR3 comprises 19 residues. The V gene end was trimmed by 3 bases and the J gene end by 0 bases; junction bases not matched to a gene: 9. CDR3 protein: CASSDLPSGRAVAKNIQYF. CDR3 bases: TGTGCCAGCAGTGACCTCCCTAGCGGGAGGGCCGTAGCCAAAAACATTCAGTACTTC.

The chain employs TRBV18 and TRBJ2-2; tentatively, D is TRBD1 (7 bases). This CDR3 spans 16 amino acids. V was clipped by 3 bases and J by 4 bases, with 15 bases between them. From germline, CDR1 is KGHSH and CDR2 LQKENI. DNA of the CDR3: TGTGCCAGCTCACCCTCTTCAGGGGGGAGCACCGGGGAGCTGTTTTTT. It is translated as CASSPSSGGSTGELFF.

V and J are TRBV6-1 and TRBJ1-1, with 7 bases identical to TRBD1. The germline V gene has CDR1 MNHNS and CDR2 SASEGT. CDR3 length: 13 residues. V dropped 3 bases and J dropped 10; count of bases not matched to a gene: 8. CDR3 DNA: TGTGCCAGCAGTGATTTTCCGGGACAGAGAGCTTTCTTT. As protein: CASSDFPGQRAFF.

V gene TRBV29-1 combines with J gene TRBJ2-3, with D possibly matching TRBD1 (6 bases). The CDR3 has 13 amino acids. With 6 bases removed from V and 0 bases from J, the gap between germline ends came to 10 bases. Germline lookup yields CDR1 SQVTM and CDR2 ANQGSEA. The CDR3: CSVHRDSTDTQYF. Written as DNA, the CDR3 is TGCAGCGTCCACAGGGATAGCACAGATACGCAGTATTTT.

This chain connects TRBV18 to TRBJ2-1, with D perhaps matching TRBD2 (6 bases). The CDR3 consists of 17 residues. V was trimmed by 1 base and J by 8 bases, leaving 21 bases between them. CDR1 is KGHSH, CDR2 LQKENI, per germline. CDR3 nucleotide sequence: TGTGCCAGCTCACCACGCATGCGGGACGCCGGCGGCGATGAGCAGTTCTTC. Its protein product is CASSPRMRDAGGDEQFF.

This chain uses TRBV4-1 with TRBJ2-3, with 9 bases identical to TRBD2. Trimming took 6 bases from V and 5 from J; bases not matched to a gene: 15. Germline V gene data show CDR1 as MGHRA and CDR2 as YSYEKL. The CDR3 consists of 17 residues. The CDR3 region is CASSLHWGSGSRDTQYF. The CDR3 nucleotides read TGCGCCAGCAGTCTTCACTGGGGTAGCGGGAGTAGAGATACGCAGTATTTT.

This clone was detected only once. The genes are TRBV7-9 and TRBJ2-7; TRBD1 matches at 8 bases. The CDR3 is 14 amino acids. CDR1 is SEHNR, CDR2 FQNEAQ, per germline (reference sequence). V trimming: 5 bases; J trimming: 6 bases; junction bases outside the gene matches: 9. The CDR3 is CASSLGQGRGEQYF. DNA of the CDR3: TGTGCCAGCAGCCTAGGACAGGGCAGAGGCGAGCAGTACTTC.

The rearrangement uses TRBV30 and TRBJ1-1, with TRBD1 as a possible D gene (6 bases). The CDR3 spans 13 residues. Deletions cut 5 bases from V and 4 bases from J, with 14 bases between. CDR1 and CDR2 (germline): GTSNPN, SVGIG (reference sequence). CDR3 protein: CAWATGTTTEAFF. CDR3 in DNA: TGTGCCTGGGCTACCGGGACAACCACTGAAGCTTTCTTT.

The rearrangement links TRBV11-3 to TRBJ2-2; D not resolved. The CDR3 contains 12 residues. CDR1 is SGHNT and CDR2 is YENEEA in the germline V gene. V was cut by 4 bases and J by 5 bases, with 5 bases left in between. For the CDR3, the DNA is TGTGCCAGCAGCTCTCCTACCGGGGAGCTGTTTTTT. This gives the protein CASSSPTGELFF.

The chain joins TRBV5-1 to TRBJ2-5; D unclear. Trimming removed 3 bases from V and 3 bases from J, with 9 bases in between. There are 13 residues in the CDR3. Germline loops: CDR1 SGHRS, CDR2 YFSETQ. CDR3 bases: TGCGCCAGCAGCTACGGTGCGGAAGAGACCCAGTACTTC. Protein sequence: CASSYGAEETQYF.

CDR3 region: CASSLSRYSNQPQHF. CDR3 nucleotide sequence: TGTGCCAGCAGCTTGTCTAGGTATAGCAATCAGCCCCAGCATTTT. This chain connects TRBV5-8 to TRBJ1-5; D is unresolved. Per germline, CDR1 SGHTS and CDR2 YDEGEE. The CDR3 is 15 amino acids. V was clipped by 1 base and J by 0 bases, with 8 bases between them. The whole variable domain, remainder taken from reference TRBV5-8 and TRBJ1-5, is EAGVTQSPTHLIKTRGQQATLRCSPISGHTSVYWYQQALGLGLQFLLWYDEGEERNRGNFPPRFSGRQFPNYSSELNVNALELEDSALYLCASSLSRYSNQPQHFGDGTRLSIL.

The count of this clone is one. The rearrangement links TRBV6-4 to TRBJ2-3; D may be TRBD2 (5 bases). The CDR3 is 16 amino acids. Trimming cost V 11 bases and J 1 base, with 22 bases left between them. CDR1 and CDR2 from the germline V gene are MRHNA and SNTAGT. Here the CDR3 DNA reads TGTGCCCCCCCAGTCGTCGGGAACGGGGGCACAGATACGCAGTATTTT. Translation: CAPPVVGNGGTDTQYF.

This chain joins TRBV19 and TRBJ1-1, with D maybe TRBD1 (6 bases). The CDR3 consists of 12 residues. CDR1 and CDR2 from the germline V gene are LNHDA and SQIVND (reference sequence). The V end lost 5 bases, the J end lost 6 bases, and 10 bases lay between the germline ends. The CDR3 DNA sequence: TGTGCCAGTAGTTCCAGGGGCCCTGAAGCTTTCTTT. It translates to CASSSRGPEAFF.

This rearrangement joins TRBV7-3 to TRBJ2-2; TRBD2 matches at 10 bases. The CDR3 length is 15 residues. The J segment lost 7 bases and the V segment lost 5 bases, leaving 7 bases of the junction unmatched. Looked up from germline, CDR1 is SGHTA and CDR2 is FQGTGA. CDR3: CASSPQRGGVGELFF. The CDR3 DNA is TGTGCCAGCAGCCCCCAGCGGGGGGGTGTCGGGGAGCTGTTTTTT.

J is TRBJ2-1 and V is TRBV19; D unclear. CDR3 size: 16 residues. Germline CDR1 reads LNHDA; CDR2 reads SQIVND (reference sequence). Trimming cost V 4 bases and J 0 bases, with 13 bases left between them. The CDR3 DNA sequence: TGTGCCAGTAGTACTTACAGTGAGCTCTCCTACAATGAGCAGTTCTTC. Protein: CASSTYSELSYNEQFF. The variable domain in full, completed from reference TRBV19 and TRBJ2-1, reads DGGITQSPKYLFRKEGQNVTLSCEQNLNHDAMYWYRQDPGQGLRLIYYSQIVNDFQKGDIAEGYSVSREKKESFPLTVTSAQKNPTAFYLCASSTYSELSYNEQFFGPGTRLTVL.

This chain joins TRBV25-1 and TRBJ2-5; the D gene is possibly TRBD1 (6 bases). In germline, CDR1 is MGHDK, CDR2 SYGVNS. The CDR3 runs to 14 residues. The germline V and J ends were trimmed by 4 bases and 5 bases, with 14 bases remaining between them. Written as DNA, the CDR3 is TGTGCCAGCAGTGGAACGCAGGGGATCGAGACCCAGTACTTC. Its translation: CASSGTQGIETQYF.